The clone carrying this T cell receptor (beta chain) was detected once. Other DNA sequences in the sample encode the same CDR3. Sequencing was performed with immunoSEQ multiplex PCR; in TCRdb, only in-frame clones are kept and a portion is missing. The sample has roughly 300,000 clones, roughly 87% seen once. The data are from a study of blood T cell repertoires in COVID-19. Study context: Material from acute and convalescent COVID-19 was sourced from the United States, Italy and Spain. PBMCs, B-cell-depleted T cells, or T cells provided the cDNA or gDNA that made up the material.

V lost 2 bases, J lost 8 bases, and 5 bases stayed unmatched. Per germline, CDR1 SQVTM and CDR2 ANQGSEA. The CDR3 is 13 residues long. The receptor was derived from a man aged 18 to 30 with active or convalescent COVID-19. Sequences were obtained from peripheral blood. The chain combines TRBV29-1 with TRBJ1-4; 7 bases match TRBD1. As DNA, the CDR3 is TGCAGCGTTGAAAGGGGGCCGGGGGAAAAACTGTTTTTT. Translating it yields CSVERGPGEKLFF.